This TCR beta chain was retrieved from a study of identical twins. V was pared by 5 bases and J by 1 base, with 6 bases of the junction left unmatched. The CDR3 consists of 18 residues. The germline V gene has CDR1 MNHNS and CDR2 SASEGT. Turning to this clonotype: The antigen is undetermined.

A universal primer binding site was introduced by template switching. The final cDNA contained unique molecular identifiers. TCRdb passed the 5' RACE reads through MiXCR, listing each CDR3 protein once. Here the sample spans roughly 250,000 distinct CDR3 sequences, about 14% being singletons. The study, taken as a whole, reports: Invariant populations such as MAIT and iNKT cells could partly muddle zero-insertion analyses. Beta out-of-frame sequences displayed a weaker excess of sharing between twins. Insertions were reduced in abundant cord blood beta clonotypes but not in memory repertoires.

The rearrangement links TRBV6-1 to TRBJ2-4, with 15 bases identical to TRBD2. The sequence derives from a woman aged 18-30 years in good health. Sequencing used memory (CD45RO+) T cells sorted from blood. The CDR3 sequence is CASSTWTSGGAAKNIQYF. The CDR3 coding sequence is TGTGCCAGCAGTACCTGGACTAGCGGGGGGGCCGCCAAAAACATTCAGTACTTC.